The rows below give T cell receptor beta chains drawn from one sample of a study of blood T cell repertoires in COVID-19. Sequencing used immunoSEQ multiplex PCR; TCRdb keeps in-frame clones, though not all of them. The data hold about 150,000 clones, with about 83% observed a single time. Sequenced material: peripheral blood. These TCRs come from a woman in her forties or fifties with active or convalescent COVID-19. Each CDR3 is given with its conserved first and last residue. The D gene is left open where the match is weak. Clone sizes are given selectively: once, few, many, or a class where the clone is expanded.

clone size,J gene,V gene,D gene,CDR3 DNA,CDR3 protein
once,TRBJ2-1,TRBV5-4,-,TGTGCCAGCAGCTTGGTCGCAGGGAATGAGCAGTTCTTC,CASSLVAGNEQFF
-,TRBJ1-1,TRBV9,-,TGTGCCAGCAGCGTAGGGAGATACGGGAGCACTGAAGCTTTCTTT,CASSVGRYGSTEAFF
-,TRBJ1-4,TRBV28,-,TGTGCCAGCAGTTTGCCGGGATTCGAAAAACTGTTTTTT,CASSLPGFEKLFF
-,TRBJ2-5,TRBV30,-,TGTGCCTGGAGTGTAGACTGGCAAGAGACCCAGTACTTC,CAWSVDWQETQYF
-,TRBJ2-1,TRBV7-3,TRBD2,TGTGCCAGCAGCATGGGACTAGCGGGCGTCAATGAGCAGTTCTTC,CASSMGLAGVNEQFF
-,TRBJ1-2,TRBV11-1,-,TGTGCCAGCAGCCGCCACAGAGATACTAACTATGGCTACACCTTC,CASSRHRDTNYGYTF
-,TRBJ2-1,TRBV24-1,-,TGTGCCACCAGTGGTCTAGTCTACAATGAGCAGTTCTTC,CATSGLVYNEQFF
once,TRBJ2-1,TRBV7-8,-,TGTGCCAGCAGCTCGAGCGGAGACTCCTACAATGAGCAGTTCTTC,CASSSSGDSYNEQFF
-,TRBJ1-2,TRBV21-1,-,TGTGCCAGCAGCAATAGCCCCAGGAACAGGGGACCTAGTAACTATGGCTACACCTTC,CASSNSPRNRGPSNYGYTF
-,TRBJ1-2,TRBV29-1,-,TGCAGCGTTGAAGATCTTAGGGCGGGGGGCTATGGCTACACCTTC,CSVEDLRAGGYGYTF
few,TRBJ2-7,TRBV13,-,TGTGCCAGCAGCTTAGGGGGCGCGGGTGAGCAGTACTTC,CASSLGGAGEQYF
-,TRBJ1-5,TRBV7-2,TRBD1,TGTGCCAGCAGCTTAGGGACAGGGGGCAATCAGCCCCAGCATTTT,CASSLGTGGNQPQHF
once,TRBJ2-3,TRBV3-1/TRBV3-2,-,TGTGCCAGCAGCCAAGCTACCCCGAATACGCAGTATTTT,CASSQATPNTQYF
once,TRBJ1-2,TRBV5-1,-,TGCGCCAGCAGCCCGGACGGCACAGGACTCGCGGGAGGCTACACCTTC,CASSPDGTGLAGGYTF
-,TRBJ1-2,TRBV5-5,TRBD1,TGTGCCAGCAACCTCCCGGGACAGGGAGTTTGGAGCTATGGCTACACCTTC,CASNLPGQGVWSYGYTF
-,TRBJ2-5,TRBV24-1,TRBD2,TGTGCCACCAGTGATTCTAGCGGGACCGGAGAGACCCAGTACTTC,CATSDSSGTGETQYF
-,TRBJ1-2,TRBV15,-,TGTGCCACCAGCAGAGACAGGGAGGTGGTGAGGTACTATGGCTACACCTTC,CATSRDREVVRYYGYTF
-,TRBJ1-4,TRBV4-1,-,TGCGCCAGCAGCCACGTACCTCGAGGGGGTAAGGTTGAAAAACTGTTTTTT,CASSHVPRGGKVEKLFF
-,TRBJ1-4,TRBV4-2,TRBD1,TGTGCCAGCAGCCTATCCGGACAGGGAGAAGAAAAACTGTTTTTT,CASSLSGQGEEKLFF
-,TRBJ1-5,TRBV7-2,-,TGTGCCAGCAGCTTACAGGGGTCCCCCAATCAGCCCCAGCATTTT,CASSLQGSPNQPQHF
few,TRBJ2-5,TRBV7-9,-,TGTGCCAGCAGCCCAGAAGGGATAGCGGAGACCCAGTACTTC,CASSPEGIAETQYF
-,TRBJ1-2,TRBV4-3,-,TGCGCCAGCAGCCAACTTACAGGGCCCAACTATGGCTACACCTTC,CASSQLTGPNYGYTF
few,TRBJ1-4,TRBV10-3,TRBD1,TGTGCCATCAGCCCCGGGACAGCTAATGAAAAACTGTTTTTT,CAISPGTANEKLFF
-,TRBJ2-2,TRBV11-2,-,TGTGCCAGCAGCTTATACCGGGGGAGTACCGGGGAGCTGTTTTTT,CASSLYRGSTGELFF
few,TRBJ2-1,TRBV18,TRBD2,TGTGCCAGCTCGCCTCTAGCGGGAGCGGACAATGAGCAGTTCTTC,CASSPLAGADNEQFF
-,TRBJ1-1,TRBV29-1,-,TGCAGCGCGACTGAGAACACTGAAGCTTTCTTT,CSATENTEAFF
-,TRBJ1-2,TRBV6-2/TRBV6-3,-,TGTGCCAGCAGTTACCCTGACAGCTATAACTATGGCTACACCTTC,CASSYPDSYNYGYTF
-,TRBJ2-3,TRBV10-3,-,TGTGCCATCAGTGAGTCGGAGGACAGAACAGGAGATACGCAGTATTTT,CAISESEDRTGDTQYF
-,TRBJ1-1,TRBV6-2/TRBV6-3,-,TGTGCCAGCAGTAAAAATCTTGTTGAAGCTTTCTTT,CASSKNLVEAFF
-,TRBJ1-2,TRBV25-1,-,TGTGCCAGCAAGAGGGGAGGGCATGGCTACATCTTC,CASKRGGHGYIF